This record looks at one TCR beta chain sequence and its context. No cognate antigen has been identified for it. No base quality values were provided; no much bigger clone lies one nucleotide off. The data were obtained in a study of T cells in pancreatic ductal adenocarcinoma (dated 2017 in TCRdb). Notes on the research overall: To learn about the adaptive T-cell response arising naturally, investigators profiled where tumor-infiltrating CD8+ T cells, together with suppressive cells, were located within resected pancreatic ductal adenocarcinoma, how abundant they were, and what qualities they showed. Findings and caveats that apply to the study as a whole: No significant difference in T-cell clonality was found between tumor and blood, with mean clonality of approximately 0.12 in tumors and around 0.069 in blood. Because inoperable disease is present at presentation in most pancreatic cancer patients, the resected cohort was biased toward the minority with early-stage disease. Compared with tumor samples, blood samples had more total productive templates and about 8.1-fold more unique clonotypes. Comparisons of clonality between tumor and blood may be biased because tumors are enriched in CD45RO+ effector T cells rather than naive T cells, which biases the comparison toward lower diversity.

The immunoSEQ hsTCRB kit was used to amplify TCR beta CDR3 regions from genomic DNA. An Illumina HiSeq system was used to carry out high-throughput TRB CDR3 sequencing. As for how the authors treated the data: The immunoSEQ software was used to analyze sequencing reads, and nonproductive sequences containing premature stops or frame-shifts were removed. Repertoire clonality was computed as one minus Shannon entropy normalized by log2 of the number of unique productive sequences. TCRdb mirrors the immuneACCESS table, restricted to in-frame sequences. Some clones are absent from its copies; in checked studies, under half trace to an unresolved V gene, and the reason for the others is unknown. V and J calls and clone size are given by that table; D and trimming were obtained from the DNA. Within this sample are 16,000 or so clones, with about 93% of them counted one time only. Approximately 17% of the sample rests with the top ten.

Compared with germline, V lacks 3 bases and J lacks 5 bases; bases without a gene match: 8. The CDR3 covers 15 residues, taking in both the cysteine and the phenylalanine. Only CDR3 DNA remains: 45 bases, in frame from the first base. In the germline V gene, CDR1 corresponds to SGDLS and CDR2 to YYNGEE. Selected pancreatic ductal adenocarcinoma patients had undergone surgery without neoadjuvant therapy. Peripheral blood was collected in heparin tubes, and PBMCs were then isolated from the blood with a histopaque density gradient and cryopreserved in about 10% DMSO. The DNeasy Blood and Tissue Kit, with Proteinase K and RNase treatment, was used to extract genomic DNA from more than five PBMC specimens and about 9 flash-frozen tumor specimens.

This TCR came from a human donor with pancreatic ductal adenocarcinoma. The sequenced material came from PBMCs. The rearrangement joined TRBV9 to TRBJ2-7, and TRBD1 matches 10 of the central bases. The CDR3 region reads CASSARQGAPNEQYF. The DNA is TGTGCCAGCAGCGCCAGACAGGGGGCGCCTAACGAGCAGTACTTC.